One sample yielded the 21 T cell receptor beta chains listed below, sequenced in a study of neurological immune-mediated disorders. Using its own MiXCR run on the 5' RACE reads, TCRdb lists one record per CDR3 protein. The sample includes about 62,000 distinct CDR3 sequences, roughly 4% of them seen just once. The sequencing input was PBMCs. The receptors shown here come from a woman aged 45 to 65 with multiple sclerosis.

Many counts were recorded for this clonotype. The chain carries TRBV11-1 and TRBJ1-1; D is perhaps TRBD1 (5 bases). The V and J ends lost 2 bases and 10 bases respectively, with 14 bases between them. The germline V gene has CDR1 SGHAT and CDR2 FQDESV (reference sequence). CDR3 length equals 13 residues. This CDR3 is CASSLLQGGSAFF. CDR3 DNA sequence: TGTGCCAGCAGCTTACTTCAGGGCGGCTCAGCTTTCTTT.

This clonotype was observed at least ten times. The chain links TRBV15 to TRBJ2-1, with TRBD2 matching over 16 bases. This CDR3 spans 16 amino acids. Germline loops: CDR1 LNHNV, CDR2 YYDKDF (reference sequence). V lost 2 bases and J lost 11; bases outside the gene matches: 6. The CDR3 DNA is TGTGCCACCAGCAGACGTCCGGGACTAGCGGGAGGGCAGCAGTTCTTC. It is translated as CATSRRPGLAGGQQFF.

Many counts were recorded for this clonotype. The gene calls are TRBV12-3 or TRBV12-4 and TRBJ2-7; tentative D call: TRBD1 (6 bases). V was shortened by 10 bases and J by 1 base, with 17 bases between the two germline ends. The length of the CDR3 is 14 residues. CDR3 nucleotide sequence: TGTGCCATTGGGACACCTGAAACGTCCTACGAGCAGTACTTC. Translated, it gives CAIGTPETSYEQYF.

This clonotype was detected many times. This chain uses TRBV5-1 with TRBJ2-3, with a possible D match to TRBD1 (6 bases). Trimming pared 0 bases from V and 6 bases from J, leaving 14 bases between. CDR1 is SGHRS, CDR2 YFSETQ, per germline. CDR3 size: 15 residues. CDR3 DNA sequence: TGCGCCAGCAGCTTGGGGGCAGGGGTTTCCGATACGCAGTATTTT. This encodes CASSLGAGVSDTQYF.

The sample holds many counts of this clonotype. The chain links TRBV29-1 to TRBJ2-7; D may be TRBD2 (7 bases). V lost 7 bases and J lost 5, with 15 bases in between. Germline V gene data show CDR1 as SQVTM and CDR2 as ANQGSEA. This CDR3 region has 12 residues. CDR3 protein: CSASKGGDEQYF. The CDR3 DNA reads TGCAGCGCGTCAAAGGGGGGGGACGAGCAGTACTTC.

This clonotype was found many times. This sequence joins TRBV4-2 and TRBJ1-1, with 9 bases aligning to TRBD1. V trimming: 2 bases; J trimming: 2 bases; junction bases outside the gene matches: 6. CDR1 is LGHNA and CDR2 is YNFKEQ in the germline V gene. The length of the CDR3 is 16 residues. The CDR3: CASSQPGTGTNTEAFF. The CDR3 coding sequence is TGTGCCAGCAGCCAACCCGGGACAGGGACCAACACTGAAGCTTTCTTT.

Ten or more counts support this clonotype. The J gene is TRBJ2-3, the V gene TRBV20-1, with 8 positions matching TRBD2. Trimming took 4 bases from V and 3 from J; bases not matched to a gene: 6. The CDR3 runs to 14 residues. Germline values: CDR1 DFQATT, CDR2 SNEGSKA (reference sequence). CDR3 region: CSANRASGTDTQYF. DNA for the CDR3: TGCAGTGCTAACAGGGCTAGCGGGACAGATACGCAGTATTTT.

The rearrangement links TRBV2 to TRBJ1-4; D ambiguous. The CDR3 is made up of 14 amino acids. V lost 8 bases to trimming and J lost 6 bases, with 16 bases between them. Germline V gene sequence: CDR1 SNHLY, CDR2 FYNNEI. The DNA of the CDR3 is TGTGCCAGCCATCCACAGTCTACTCATGAAAAACTGTTTTTT. The encoded protein is CASHPQSTHEKLFF.

This clonotype was observed many times. This chain uses TRBV20-1 with TRBJ2-1; D is perhaps TRBD1 (6 bases). Trimming took off 1 base at V and 9 bases at J, with 7 bases between the two ends. This CDR3 has 11 amino acids. Per germline, CDR1 DFQATT and CDR2 SNEGSKA (reference sequence). DNA of the CDR3: TGCAGTGCTAGAGGAGGGGGTGAGCAGTTCTTC. It translates to CSARGGGEQFF.

There are a few counts of this clonotype. The chain employs TRBV12-3 or TRBV12-4 and TRBJ1-4; possible D gene TRBD1, 6 bases. V was pared by 6 bases and J by 0 bases, with 11 bases between. The CDR3 spans 15 residues. CDR3 DNA: TGTGCCAGCAGCCGCAGGACAGCAACTAATGAAAAACTGTTTTTT. Translated: CASSRRTATNEKLFF.

This clonotype was recorded many times. At one of its ends the junction is not consistent with the germline gene, which may arise from a read error. The genes are TRBV9 and TRBJ1-5; maybe TRBD1 (5 bases). The length of the CDR3 is 14 residues. Germline lookup yields CDR1 SGDLS and CDR2 YYNGEE. In DNA form, the CDR3 reads TGTGCCAGCAGCCCTGGACGGGGCAATCAGCCCCAGAATTTT. This codes for CASSPGRGNQPQNF. Full variable domain (rest looked up from reference TRBV9 and TRBJ1-5): DSGVTQTPKHLITATGQRVTLRCSPRSGDLSVYWYQQSLDQGLQFLIQYYNGEERAKGNILERFSAQQFPDLHSELNLSSLELGDSALYFCASSPGRGNQPQNFGDGTRLSIL.

This chain connects TRBV11-3 to TRBJ1-3; D uncertain. V was clipped by 3 bases and J by 3 bases, with 12 bases between them. The CDR3 is made up of 15 amino acids. Germline V lookup: CDR1 SGHNT, CDR2 YENEEA. The CDR3 DNA follows: TGTGCCAGCAGCTTGTCAGAGTATGTTGGAAACACCATATATTTT. It specifies CASSLSEYVGNTIYF.

This clonotype was seen at least ten times. The chain couples TRBV20-1 to TRBJ2-3; D could derive from TRBD1 or TRBD2 (6 bases each). Trimming left V 5 bases short and J 5 bases short, with 14 bases between. The CDR3 length is 13 residues. Germline V lookup: CDR1 DFQATT, CDR2 SNEGSKA (reference sequence). CDR3 protein: CSAGPGAGDTQYF. The CDR3 coding sequence is TGCAGTGCTGGACCGGGGGCTGGAGATACGCAGTATTTT.

This clonotype was counted ten times or more. The chain joins TRBV15 to TRBJ1-5; no clear D gene. CDR3 length: 15 residues. Germline-derived CDR1 and CDR2 are LNHNV and YYDKDF (reference sequence). V was pared by 3 bases and J by 7 bases, with 16 bases between. CDR3 DNA sequence: TGTGCCACCAGCAGGGAGGGATCCGCCAGACAGCCCCAGCATTTT. Amino acids: CATSREGSARQPQHF.

This clonotype has at least ten counts. V gene TRBV20-1 combines with J gene TRBJ2-1; 11 bases line up with TRBD2. Trimming cost V 4 bases and J 5 bases; bases outside gene matches: 4. From germline, CDR1 is DFQATT and CDR2 SNEGSKA (reference sequence). This CDR3 is built from 14 residues. This chain's CDR3 is CSAKGLAVNNEQFF. Written as DNA, the CDR3 is TGCAGTGCTAAGGGACTAGCGGTTAACAATGAGCAGTTCTTC.

This clonotype showed up many times. The chain has TRBV11-2 and TRBJ2-3; a possible D gene is TRBD2 (5 bases). Trimming stripped 3 bases from V and 0 bases from J, with 16 bases between. Germline-derived CDR1 and CDR2 are SGHAT and FQNNGV. This CDR3 contains 17 residues. The CDR3 region has the DNA TGTGCCAGCAGCTTGCTACGTGCGGGTTTTAGCACAGATACGCAGTATTTT. Translation gives CASSLLRAGFSTDTQYF.

This clonotype occurred a few times. The chain links TRBV10-3 to TRBJ2-3; tentative D call: TRBD1 (5 bases). The V and J ends lost 5 bases and 1 base respectively, with 13 bases between them. The CDR3 length is 15 residues. Germline V CDR1 and CDR2: ENHRY, SYGVKD. This CDR3 is CAISRTGYRTDTQYF. Written as DNA, the CDR3 is TGTGCCATCAGTCGAACAGGATACCGCACAGATACGCAGTATTTT.

This clonotype was recorded at least ten times. The CDR3 region is CATGRGSGFEAFF. CDR3 nucleotide sequence: TGTGCCACGGGTAGGGGAAGTGGCTTTGAAGCTTTCTTT. The chain recombines TRBV7-8 with TRBJ1-1, with a tentative D call TRBD1 (5 bases). The germline V gene encodes CDR1 SGHVS and CDR2 FQNEAQ. The CDR3 is 13 amino acids. V dropped 10 bases and J dropped 7 bases, with 19 bases sitting between them.

This clonotype was seen ten or more times. The chain recombines TRBV10-3 with TRBJ1-3, with D uncertain. Germline CDR1 is ENHRY and CDR2 is SYGVKD. This CDR3 has 16 residues. The germline V and J ends were trimmed by 0 bases and 0 bases, with 9 bases remaining between them. The CDR3 region has the DNA TGTGCCATCAGTGAGTCGGTCGGGAACTCTGGAAACACCATATATTTT. This translates into CAISESVGNSGNTIYF.

This clonotype was detected many times. The V gene is TRBV11-2, the J gene TRBJ2-3; the D gene could be TRBD1 or TRBD2 (5 bases each). The length of the CDR3 is 14 residues. Trimming removed 1 base from V and 0 bases from J, with 5 bases in between. In germline, CDR1 is SGHAT, CDR2 FQNNGV. CDR3 sequence: CASSLGGSTDTQYF. Here the CDR3 DNA reads TGTGCCAGCAGCTTAGGGGGGAGCACAGATACGCAGTATTTT.

This clonotype has ten or more counts. V is TRBV7-9 and J is TRBJ2-1; 12 nucleotides match TRBD2. The CDR3 totals 14 residues. Unmatched junction bases numbered 1, after V lost 2 bases and J lost 8 bases. Germline-derived CDR1 and CDR2 are SEHNR and FQNEAQ (reference sequence). CDR3 sequence reads: CASSLSSGRDEQFF. The CDR3 DNA sequence: TGTGCCAGCAGCTTATCTAGCGGGAGGGATGAGCAGTTCTTC.